One and the same sample provided the 2 T cell receptor beta chains below, sequenced in a study of Graves' ophthalmopathy and Graves' hyperthyroidism. RNA transcripts yielded amplified TCR beta CDR3 regions. HTBI primers were used in a first-round RT-PCR, which preceded a second-round multiplex PCR. TCRdb re-derived calls from the multiplex PCR reads in MiXCR, one entry per CDR3 protein. The table shows 650,000 to 900,000 distinct CDR3 sequences, with about 44% occurring only once. Specimen: peripheral blood. These receptors originate from an adult man with Graves' ophthalmopathy.

This clonotype was seen at least ten times. The rearrangement uses TRBV7-9 and TRBJ1-5; TRBD1 matches 11 bases. The CDR3 consists of 16 residues. CDR1 is SEHNR and CDR2 is FQNEAQ in the germline V gene (reference sequence). The J segment lost 3 bases and the V segment lost 4 bases, leaving 5 bases of the junction unmatched. CDR3 coding DNA: TGTGCCAGCAGCTCCTTGGGACAGGGGGACAATCAGCCCCAGCATTTT. Protein: CASSSLGQGDNQPQHF.

This clonotype was counted many times. The V call is TRBV7-6, the J call TRBJ1-6, with no clear D. Germline assignment: CDR1 SGHVS and CDR2 FNYEAQ. With 5 bases removed from V and 7 bases from J, the gap between germline ends came to 6 bases. The CDR3 runs to 12 residues. The CDR3 DNA reads as TGTGCCAGCAGCGCGGGGAATTCACCCCTCCACTTT. It yields the protein CASSAGNSPLHF.